This T cell receptor beta chain was captured by sequencing in a study of graft-versus-host responses after intestinal transplantation. Across the study: All of the recipients had induction that used anti-thymocyte globulin, then tacrolimus and steroids for approximately 3 years.

Using immunoSEQ multiplex PCR, the repertoire was profiled, and TCRdb retains in-frame clones only, with some absent. The data contain tens of thousands of clones, more than 85% of them singletons. As regards this clone: Antigen unknown.

Study-level points and caveats: Early post-transplant declines in HvG were associated with peak levels of circulating GvH clones. Detected in recipient marrow were GvH clones, some of which were first observed in ileum or blood. Graft-donor T cell macrochimerism coincided with high graft-versus-host to host-versus-graft clonal ratios in allografts.

Germline values: CDR1 GTSNPN, CDR2 SVGIG (reference sequence). V was clipped by 5 bases and J by 2 bases; unmatched bases: 4. CDR3 size: 13 residues. The V and J genes are TRBV30 and TRBJ2-5, with 8 bases fitting TRBD2. The source material was unstimulated CD8+ T cells sorted from spleen or lymph node cells, sampled before intestinal transplant. This clonotype originated in a human donor who received an intestinal transplant. CDR3 bases: TGTGCCTGGGACCGGGGGGGTCAAGAGACCCAGTACTTC. Translating gives CAWDRGGQETQYF.